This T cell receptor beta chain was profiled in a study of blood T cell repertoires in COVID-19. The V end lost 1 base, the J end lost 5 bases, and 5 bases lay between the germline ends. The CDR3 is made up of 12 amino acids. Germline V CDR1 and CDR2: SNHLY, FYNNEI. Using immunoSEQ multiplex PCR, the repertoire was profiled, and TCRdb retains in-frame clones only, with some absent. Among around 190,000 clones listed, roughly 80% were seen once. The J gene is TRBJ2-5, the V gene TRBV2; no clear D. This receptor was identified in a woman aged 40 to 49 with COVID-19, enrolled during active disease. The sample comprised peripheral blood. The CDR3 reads CASSEGRETQYF. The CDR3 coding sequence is TGTGCCAGCAGTGAAGGCCGGGAGACCCAGTACTTC. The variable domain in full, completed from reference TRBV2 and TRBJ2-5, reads EPEVTQTPSHQVTQMGQEVILRCVPISNHLYFYWYRQILGQKVEFLVSFYNNEISEKSEIFDDQFSVERPDGSNFTLKIRSTKLEDSAMYFCASSEGRETQYFGPGTRLLVL.